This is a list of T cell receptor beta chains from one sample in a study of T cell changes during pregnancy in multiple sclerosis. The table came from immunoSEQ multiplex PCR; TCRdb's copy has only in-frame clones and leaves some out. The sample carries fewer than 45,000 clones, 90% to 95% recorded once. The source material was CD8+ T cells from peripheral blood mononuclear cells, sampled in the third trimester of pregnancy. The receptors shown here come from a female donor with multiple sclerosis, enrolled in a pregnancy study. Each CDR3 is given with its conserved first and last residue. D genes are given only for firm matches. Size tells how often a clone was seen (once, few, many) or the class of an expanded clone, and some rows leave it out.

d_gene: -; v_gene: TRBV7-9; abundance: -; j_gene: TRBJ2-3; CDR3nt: TGTGCCAGCAGCCCCCCTGGCGCGGCAGATACGCAGTATTTT; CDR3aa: CASSPPGAADTQYF
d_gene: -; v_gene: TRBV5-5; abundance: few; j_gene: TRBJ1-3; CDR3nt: TGTGCCAGCAGCAGCGCACTGACGTGGATCTCTGGAAACACCATATATTTT; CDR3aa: CASSSALTWISGNTIYF
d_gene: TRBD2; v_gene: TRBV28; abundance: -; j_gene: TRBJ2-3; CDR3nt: TGTGCCAGCACCGACCCCCTAGCGGGTGGCACAGATACGCAGTATTTT; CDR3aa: CASTDPLAGGTDTQYF
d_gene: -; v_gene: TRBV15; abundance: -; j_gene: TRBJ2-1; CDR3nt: TGTGCCACCAGCAGAGGGGTGAGGACTGCCTCAAATGAGCAGTTCTTC; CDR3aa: CATSRGVRTASNEQFF
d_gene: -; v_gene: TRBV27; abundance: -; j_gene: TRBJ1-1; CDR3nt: TGTGCCAGCAGTTTTTACGGGGGGCCGAACACTGAAGCTTTCTTT; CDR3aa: CASSFYGGPNTEAFF
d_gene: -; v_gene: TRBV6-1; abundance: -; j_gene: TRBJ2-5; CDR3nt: TGTGCCAGCAGTGAAGGAAACAGGGCCCATCAAGAGACCCAGTACTTC; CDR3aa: CASSEGNRAHQETQYF
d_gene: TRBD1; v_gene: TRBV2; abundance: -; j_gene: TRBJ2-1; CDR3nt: TGTGCCAGTTTACCGGGACAGTTTTACAATGAGCAGTTCTTC; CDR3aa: CASLPGQFYNEQFF
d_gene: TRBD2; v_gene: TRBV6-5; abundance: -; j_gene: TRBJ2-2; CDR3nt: TGTGCCAGCAGCCTACTAGCGTACACCCCCGGGGAGCTGTTTTTT; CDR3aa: CASSLLAYTPGELFF
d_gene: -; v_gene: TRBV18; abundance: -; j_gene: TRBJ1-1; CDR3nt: TGTGCCAGCTCCCCCGAGTCGAGGCAAGAAGCTTTCTTT; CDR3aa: CASSPESRQEAFF
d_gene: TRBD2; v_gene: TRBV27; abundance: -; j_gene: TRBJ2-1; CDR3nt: TGTGCCAGCAGCCCAACTAGCGGGAGGGGTTATGATGAGCAGTTCTTC; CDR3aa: CASSPTSGRGYDEQFF
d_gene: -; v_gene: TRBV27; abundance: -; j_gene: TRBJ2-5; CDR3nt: TGTGCCAGCAGTTTACACTACAGGGAAGAGACCCAGTACTTC; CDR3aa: CASSLHYREETQYF
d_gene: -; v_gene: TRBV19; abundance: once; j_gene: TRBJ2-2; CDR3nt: TGTGCCAGTAAACACCCTACCGGGGAGCTGTTTTTT; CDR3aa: CASKHPTGELFF
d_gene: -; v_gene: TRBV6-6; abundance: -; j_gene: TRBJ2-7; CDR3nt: TGTGCCAGCAGGCCAAACCCTACCTACGAGCAGTACTTC; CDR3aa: CASRPNPTYEQYF
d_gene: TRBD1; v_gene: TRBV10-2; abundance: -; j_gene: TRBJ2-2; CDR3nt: TGCGCCAGTTCCCATACAGGGGACCGGGAGCTGTTTTTT; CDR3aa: CASSHTGDRELFF
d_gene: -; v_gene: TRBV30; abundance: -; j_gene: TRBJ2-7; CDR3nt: TGTGCGGGGGGATCCTACGAGCAGTACTTC; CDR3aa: CAGGSYEQYF
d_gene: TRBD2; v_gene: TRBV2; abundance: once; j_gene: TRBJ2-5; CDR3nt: TGTGCCAGCAGTGAACTCCTTACTAGCGGGAGGACCGGAGAGACCCAGTACTTC; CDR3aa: CASSELLTSGRTGETQYF
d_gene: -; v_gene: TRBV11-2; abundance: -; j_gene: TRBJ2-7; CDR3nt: TGTGCCAGCAGTTCCCGGGTGACCTACGAGCAGTACTTC; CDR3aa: CASSSRVTYEQYF
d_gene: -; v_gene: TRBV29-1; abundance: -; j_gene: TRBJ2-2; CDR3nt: TGCAGCGTTGAAGAGTCCGGGGGAGTATTCGTGACCGGGGAGCTGTTTTTT; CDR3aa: CSVEESGGVFVTGELFF
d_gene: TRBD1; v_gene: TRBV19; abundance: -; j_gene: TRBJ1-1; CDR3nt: TGTGCCAGTAGTATGGGCTTGTGGGACAGGGAAACTGAAGCTTTCTTT; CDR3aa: CASSMGLWDRETEAFF
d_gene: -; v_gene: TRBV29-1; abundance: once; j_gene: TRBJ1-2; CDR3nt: TGCAGCGTTGAAGATCCCGGAAAGGCGGGGTATGGCTACACCTTC; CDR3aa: CSVEDPGKAGYGYTF
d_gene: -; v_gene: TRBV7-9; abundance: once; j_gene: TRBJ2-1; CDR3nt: TGTGCCAGCAGCTTAGCGGGCACTTACAATGAGCAGTTCTTC; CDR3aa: CASSLAGTYNEQFF
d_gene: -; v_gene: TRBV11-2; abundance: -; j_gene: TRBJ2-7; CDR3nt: TGTGCCAGCAGCTTAGGAGGGGGGGGGTACGAGCAGTACTTC; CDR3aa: CASSLGGGGYEQYF
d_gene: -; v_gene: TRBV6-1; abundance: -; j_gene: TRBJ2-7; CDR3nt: TGTGCCAGCAGTGAACTAGCCCCCTACGAGCAGTACTTC; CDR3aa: CASSELAPYEQYF
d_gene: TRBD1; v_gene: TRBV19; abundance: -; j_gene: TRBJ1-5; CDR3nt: TGTGCCAGCAGACAGGGGAATCAGCCCCAGCATTTT; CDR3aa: CASRQGNQPQHF
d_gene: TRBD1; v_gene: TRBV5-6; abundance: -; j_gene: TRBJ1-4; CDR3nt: TGTGCCAGCAGCACTTGGGGACAGGAAATTGCAACTAATGAAAAACTGTTTTTT; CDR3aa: CASSTWGQEIATNEKLFF
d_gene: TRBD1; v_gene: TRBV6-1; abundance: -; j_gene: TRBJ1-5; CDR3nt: TGTGCCAGCAGAACCGGGACAGGGAGCAATCAGCCCCAGCATTTT; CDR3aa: CASRTGTGSNQPQHF
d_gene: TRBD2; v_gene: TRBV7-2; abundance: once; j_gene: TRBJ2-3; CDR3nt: TGTGCCAGCAGCCCTTTCCCCTTAGCGGGAGCGGAGATAGATACGCAGTATTTT; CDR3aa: CASSPFPLAGAEIDTQYF
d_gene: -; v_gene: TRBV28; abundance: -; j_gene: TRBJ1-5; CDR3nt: TGTGCCAGCAGGACCGGGACAAGCAATCAGCCCCAGCATTTT; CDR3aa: CASRTGTSNQPQHF
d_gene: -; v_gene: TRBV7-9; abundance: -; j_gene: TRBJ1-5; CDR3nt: TGTGCCTCGTCGGGAGGGGGAGTCAATCAGCCCCAGCATTTT; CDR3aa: CASSGGGVNQPQHF
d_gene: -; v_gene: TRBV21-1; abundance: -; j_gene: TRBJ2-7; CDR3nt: TGTGCCAGCAGCAATGGGGGCCAGGGCCTTCCCTACGAGCAGTACTTC; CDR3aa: CASSNGGQGLPYEQYF
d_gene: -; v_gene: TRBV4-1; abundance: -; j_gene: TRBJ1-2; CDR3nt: TGCGCCAGCAGCCAAGAGTCGACAGTAGCCTATGGCTACACCTTC; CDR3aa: CASSQESTVAYGYTF
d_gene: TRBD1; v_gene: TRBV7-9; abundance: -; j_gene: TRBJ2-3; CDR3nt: TGTGCCAGCAGCTACGCGGACAGGGACACAGATACGCAGTATTTT; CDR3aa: CASSYADRDTDTQYF
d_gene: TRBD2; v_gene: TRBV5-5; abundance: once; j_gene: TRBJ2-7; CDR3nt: TGTGCCAGCAGCGGGGGACTAGCCTACGAGCAGTACTTC; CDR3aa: CASSGGLAYEQYF
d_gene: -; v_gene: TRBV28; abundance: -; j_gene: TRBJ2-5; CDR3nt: TGTGCCAGCAGTGCAGGGGGGCGGGAGACCCAGTACTTC; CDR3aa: CASSAGGRETQYF
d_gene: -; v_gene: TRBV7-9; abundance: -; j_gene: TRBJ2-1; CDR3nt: TGTGCCAGCAGCTTGGGGCGGCAAATCTCCTACAATGAGCAGTTCTTC; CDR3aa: CASSLGRQISYNEQFF
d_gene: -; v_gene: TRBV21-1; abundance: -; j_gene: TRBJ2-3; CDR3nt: TGTGCCAGCAGCAAAGACGGGACTAGCGGGAGGGCCGGAGCCGGCACAGATACGCAGTATTTT; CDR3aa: CASSKDGTSGRAGAGTDTQYF
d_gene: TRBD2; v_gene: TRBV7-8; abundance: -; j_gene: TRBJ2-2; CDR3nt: TGTGCCAGCAGCTTCTGGGGACTAGCGGGAAACACCGGGGAGCTGTTTTTT; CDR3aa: CASSFWGLAGNTGELFF
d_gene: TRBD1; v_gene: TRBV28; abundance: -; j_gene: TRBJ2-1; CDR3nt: TGTGCCAGCAGTGTAGGACAGGGGACCTACAATGAGCAGTTCTTC; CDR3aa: CASSVGQGTYNEQFF
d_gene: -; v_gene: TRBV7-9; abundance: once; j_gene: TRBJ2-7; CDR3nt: TGTGCCAGCAGCTTTTCTCTCAGGGAATACGAGCAGTACTTC; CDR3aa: CASSFSLREYEQYF
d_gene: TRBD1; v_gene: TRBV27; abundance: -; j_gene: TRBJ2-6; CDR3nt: TGTGCCAGCAGTGCCGGGACAGGGTTGTCCTCTGGGGCCAACGTCCTGACTTTC; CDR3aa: CASSAGTGLSSGANVLTF
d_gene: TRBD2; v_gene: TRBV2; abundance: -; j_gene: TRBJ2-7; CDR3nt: TGTGCCAGCAAGGCACGGGGGGCCTACGAGCAGTACTTC; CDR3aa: CASKARGAYEQYF
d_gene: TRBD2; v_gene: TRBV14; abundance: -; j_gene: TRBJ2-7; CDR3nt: TGTGCCAGCAGCAGGGGGACTAGCTATTTCTACGAGCAGTACTTC; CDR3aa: CASSRGTSYFYEQYF
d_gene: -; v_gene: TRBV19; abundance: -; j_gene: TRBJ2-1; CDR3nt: TGTGCCAGTAGCCAGCAGGGGCCCAATGAGCAGTTCTTC; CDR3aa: CASSQQGPNEQFF
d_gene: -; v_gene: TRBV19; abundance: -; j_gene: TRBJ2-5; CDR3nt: TGTGCCAGTAGTACCTCGTACCAAGAGACCCAGTACTTC; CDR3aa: CASSTSYQETQYF
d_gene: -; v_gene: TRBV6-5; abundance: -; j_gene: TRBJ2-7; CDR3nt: TGTGCCAGCAACCCCAGGATGAGCTCCTACGAGCAGTACTTC; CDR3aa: CASNPRMSSYEQYF
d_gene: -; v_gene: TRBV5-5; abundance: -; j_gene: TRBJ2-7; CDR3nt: TGTGCCAGCAGCCAGACGGGGTCCTACGAGCAGTACTTC; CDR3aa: CASSQTGSYEQYF
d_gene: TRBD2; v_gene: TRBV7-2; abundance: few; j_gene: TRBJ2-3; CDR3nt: TGTGCCAGCAGCTTTACTAGCGGTAGCACAGATACGCAGTATTTT; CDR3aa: CASSFTSGSTDTQYF
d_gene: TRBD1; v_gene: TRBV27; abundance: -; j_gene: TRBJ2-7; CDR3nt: TGTGCCAGCAGTCCTCAGGGGGCAAGCTACGAGCAGTACTTC; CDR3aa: CASSPQGASYEQYF
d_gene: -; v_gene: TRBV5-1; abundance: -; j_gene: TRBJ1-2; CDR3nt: TGCGCCAGCAGCTTGGAGGGGGTTAGCTACACCTTC; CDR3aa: CASSLEGVSYTF
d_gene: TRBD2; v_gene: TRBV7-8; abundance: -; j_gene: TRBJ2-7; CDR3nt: TGTGCCAGCAGCACAAGCGGGATACTGTACTTC; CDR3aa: CASSTSGILYF
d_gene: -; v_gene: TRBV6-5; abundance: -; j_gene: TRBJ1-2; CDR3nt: TGTGCCAGCAGAGGGGGTCTTCTTCAGGGCTATGGCTACACCTTC; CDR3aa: CASRGGLLQGYGYTF
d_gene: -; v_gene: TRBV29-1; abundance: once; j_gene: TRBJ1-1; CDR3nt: TGCAGCGTCACCGGACTAAATGACGCTGAAGCTTTTTTT; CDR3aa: CSVTGLNDAEAFF
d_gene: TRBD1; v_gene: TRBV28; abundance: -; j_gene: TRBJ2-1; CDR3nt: TGTGCCAGCAGATTAGACAGGGGCAGGGACAATGAGCAGTTCTTC; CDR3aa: CASRLDRGRDNEQFF
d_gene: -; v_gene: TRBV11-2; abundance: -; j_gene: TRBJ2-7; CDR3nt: TGTGCCAGCAGCTTCTCAGGGGTAGGGCCCTACGAGCAGTACTTC; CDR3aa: CASSFSGVGPYEQYF
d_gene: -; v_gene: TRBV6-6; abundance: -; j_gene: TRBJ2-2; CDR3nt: TGTGCCAGCTGGAGCACCGGGGAGCTGTTTTTT; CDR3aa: CASWSTGELFF
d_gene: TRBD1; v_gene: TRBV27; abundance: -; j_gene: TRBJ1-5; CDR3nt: TGTGCCAGCAGTTCAGGGACAGGGGGTCAGCCCCAGCATTTT; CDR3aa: CASSSGTGGQPQHF
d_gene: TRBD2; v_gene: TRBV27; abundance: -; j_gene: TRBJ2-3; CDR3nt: TGTGCCAGCGGGCCCGGGGGGAGAGATACGCAGTATTTT; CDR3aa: CASGPGGRDTQYF
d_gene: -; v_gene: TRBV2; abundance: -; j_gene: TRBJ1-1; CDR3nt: TGTGCCAGCAGTTCTGGGGGGGTCCCTGAAGCTTTCTTT; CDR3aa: CASSSGGVPEAFF
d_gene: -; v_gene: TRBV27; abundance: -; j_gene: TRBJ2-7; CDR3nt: TGTGCCAGCTCAGACAGGCTCTCCTACGAGCAGTACTTC; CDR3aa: CASSDRLSYEQYF